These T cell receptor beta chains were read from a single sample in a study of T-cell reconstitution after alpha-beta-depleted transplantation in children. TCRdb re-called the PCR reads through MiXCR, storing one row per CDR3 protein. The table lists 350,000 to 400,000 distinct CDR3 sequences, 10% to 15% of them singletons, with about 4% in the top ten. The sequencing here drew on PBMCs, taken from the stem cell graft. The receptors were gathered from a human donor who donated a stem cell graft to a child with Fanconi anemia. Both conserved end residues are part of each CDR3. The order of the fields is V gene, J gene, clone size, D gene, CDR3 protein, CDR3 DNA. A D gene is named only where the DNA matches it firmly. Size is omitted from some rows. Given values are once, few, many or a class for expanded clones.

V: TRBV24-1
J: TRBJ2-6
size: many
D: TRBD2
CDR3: CATSEPGRGAGANVLTF
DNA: TGTGCCACCAGTGAACCAGGTCGGGGGGCTGGGGCCAACGTCCTGACTTTC

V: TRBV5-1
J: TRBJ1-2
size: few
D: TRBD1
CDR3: CASSLGLGQGISGYTF
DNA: TGCGCCAGCAGCTTGGGACTCGGACAGGGAATTAGTGGCTACACCTTC

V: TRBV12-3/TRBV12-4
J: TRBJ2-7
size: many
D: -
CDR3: CASSLGGLQDSYEQYF
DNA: TGTGCCAGCAGTTTAGGCGGCCTACAGGACTCCTACGAGCAGTACTTC

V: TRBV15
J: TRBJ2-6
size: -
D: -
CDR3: CATSPFNPGATGANVLTF
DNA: TGTGCCACCAGCCCCTTTAACCCGGGGGCGACCGGGGCCAACGTCCTGACTTTC

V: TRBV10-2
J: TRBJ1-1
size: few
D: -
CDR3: CASSESKGMGTEAFF
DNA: TGCGCCAGCAGTGAGTCGAAGGGTATGGGCACTGAAGCTTTCTTT

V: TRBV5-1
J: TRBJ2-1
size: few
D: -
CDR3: CASSLGVLKDEQFF
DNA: TGCGCCAGCAGCTTGGGAGTTCTAAAGGATGAGCAGTTCTTC

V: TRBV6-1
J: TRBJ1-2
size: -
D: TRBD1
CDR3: CASTLTGRNGYTF
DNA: TGTGCCAGCACCCTGACAGGGAGAAATGGCTACACCTTC

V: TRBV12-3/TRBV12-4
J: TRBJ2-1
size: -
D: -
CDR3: CASSLTVGSYNEQFF
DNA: TGTGCCAGCAGTTTAACGGTTGGGTCCTACAATGAGCAGTTCTTC

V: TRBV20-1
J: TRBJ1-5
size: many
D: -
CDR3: CSARDQEHQPQHF
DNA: TGCAGTGCTAGAGATCAGGAACATCAGCCCCAGCATTTT

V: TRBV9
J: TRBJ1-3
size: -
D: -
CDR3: CASSVEGKDTIYF
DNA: TGTGCCAGCAGCGTAGAAGGGAAGGACACCATATATTTT

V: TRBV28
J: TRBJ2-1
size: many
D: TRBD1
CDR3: CASSPPGGSYNEQFF
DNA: TGTGCCAGCAGTCCCCCAGGGGGCTCCTACAATGAGCAGTTCTTC

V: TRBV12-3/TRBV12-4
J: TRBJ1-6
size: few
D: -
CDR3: CASSFRSNSPLHF
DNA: TGTGCCAGCAGTTTTAGGAGCAATTCACCCCTCCACTTT

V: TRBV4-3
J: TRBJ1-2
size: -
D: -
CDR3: CASSLPGDGNYGYTF
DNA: TGCGCCAGCAGCCTACCGGGGGACGGAAACTATGGCTACACCTTC

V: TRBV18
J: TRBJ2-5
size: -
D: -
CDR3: CASSPPGTRQETQYF
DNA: TGTGCCAGCTCACCACCCGGGACACGCCAAGAGACCCAGTACTTC

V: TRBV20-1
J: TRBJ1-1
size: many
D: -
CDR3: CSAVQGHTNTEAFF
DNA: TGCAGTGCTGTACAGGGACACACGAACACTGAAGCTTTCTTT

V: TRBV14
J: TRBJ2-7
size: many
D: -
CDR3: CASSRTLYEQYF
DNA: TGTGCCAGCAGCCGTACCCTCTACGAGCAGTACTTC

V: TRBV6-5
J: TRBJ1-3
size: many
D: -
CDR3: CASSYSRGPSGNTIYF
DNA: TGTGCCAGCAGTTACTCGAGGGGACCTTCTGGAAACACCATATATTTT

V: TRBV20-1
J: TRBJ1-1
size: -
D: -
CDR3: CSAREFSVNTEAFF
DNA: TGCAGTGCTAGAGAGTTTTCGGTTAACACTGAAGCTTTCTTT

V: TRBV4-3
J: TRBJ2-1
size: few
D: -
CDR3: CASSQDFGQTKDEQFF
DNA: TGCGCCAGCAGCCAAGATTTCGGACAGACGAAGGATGAGCAGTTCTTC

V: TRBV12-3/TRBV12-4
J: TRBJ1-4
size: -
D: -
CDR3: CASSLTVFNEKLFF
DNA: TGTGCCAGCAGCCTGACAGTGTTTAATGAAAAACTGTTTTTT

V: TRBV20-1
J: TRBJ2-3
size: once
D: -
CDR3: CSATFRGDTQYF
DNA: TGCAGTGCTACCTTTAGGGGAGATACGCAGTATTTT

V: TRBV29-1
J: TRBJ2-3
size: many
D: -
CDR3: CSVDEPERTDTQYF
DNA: TGCAGCGTTGATGAGCCAGAGAGGACAGATACGCAGTATTTT

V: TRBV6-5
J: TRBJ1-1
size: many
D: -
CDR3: CASSYSGLGTEAFF
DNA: TGTGCCAGCAGTTACTCAGGCCTTGGGACTGAAGCTTTCTTT

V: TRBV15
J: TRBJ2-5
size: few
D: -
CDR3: CATSRGSGEETQYF
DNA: TGTGCCACCAGCAGAGGGTCAGGGGAAGAGACCCAGTACTTC

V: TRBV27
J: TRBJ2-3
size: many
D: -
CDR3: CASSFNLASRQYF
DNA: TGTGCCAGCAGTTTTAATCTAGCTTCAAGGCAGTATTTT

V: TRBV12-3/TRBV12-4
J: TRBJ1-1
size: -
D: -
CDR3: CASSPRGEGTEAFF
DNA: TGTGCCAGCAGCCCTAGGGGCGAGGGGACTGAAGCTTTCTTT

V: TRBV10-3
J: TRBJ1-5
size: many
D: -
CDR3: CAIRGEGFVPQHF
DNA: TGTGCCATCAGAGGAGAGGGGTTCGTGCCCCAGCATTTT

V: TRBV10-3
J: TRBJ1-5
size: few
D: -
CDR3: CAISDTDGSNQPQHF
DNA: TGTGCCATCAGTGATACGGACGGGAGCAATCAGCCCCAGCATTTT

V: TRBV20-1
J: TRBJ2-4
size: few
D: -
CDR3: CSASSGRDIQYF
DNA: TGCAGTGCCTCATCGGGCCGAGACATTCAGTACTTC

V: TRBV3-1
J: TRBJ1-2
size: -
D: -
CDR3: CASSQESAGHIYGYTF
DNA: TGTGCCAGCAGCCAAGAAAGTGCAGGACACATCTATGGCTACACCTTC

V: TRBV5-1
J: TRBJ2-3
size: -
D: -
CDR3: CASSWAITDTQYF
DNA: TGCGCCAGCAGCTGGGCGATCACAGATACGCAGTATTTT

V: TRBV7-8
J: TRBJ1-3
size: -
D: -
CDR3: CASSLALGAIGNTIYF
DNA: TGTGCCAGCAGCTTAGCGCTGGGGGCAATTGGAAACACCATATATTTT

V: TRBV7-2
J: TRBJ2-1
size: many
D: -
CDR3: CASSPDRSYNEQFF
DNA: TGTGCCAGCAGCCCCGACAGGAGCTACAATGAGCAGTTCTTC

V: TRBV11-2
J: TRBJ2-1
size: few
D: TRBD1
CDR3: CASSPDRRSYNEQFF
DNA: TGTGCCAGCAGCCCGGACAGGCGCTCCTACAATGAGCAGTTCTTC

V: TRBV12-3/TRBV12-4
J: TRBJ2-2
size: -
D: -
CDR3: CASSLIGSNTGELFF
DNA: TGTGCCAGCAGTTTGATTGGATCAAACACCGGGGAGCTGTTTTTT

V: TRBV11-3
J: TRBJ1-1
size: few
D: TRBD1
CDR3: CASRGQGRGSTEAFF
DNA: TGTGCCAGCAGGGGACAGGGGAGGGGTAGCACTGAAGCTTTCTTT

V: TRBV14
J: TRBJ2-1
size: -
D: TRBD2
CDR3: CAISQPPGGSYNEQFF
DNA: TGTGCCATCAGCCAGCCGCCCGGGGGGTCCTACAATGAGCAGTTCTTC

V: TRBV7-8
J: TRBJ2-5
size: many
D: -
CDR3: CASSPSGGMQETQYF
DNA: TGTGCCAGCAGCCCCAGTGGGGGGATGCAAGAGACCCAGTACTTC

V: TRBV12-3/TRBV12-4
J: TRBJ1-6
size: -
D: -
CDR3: CASSFDRVGSPLHF
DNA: TGTGCCAGCAGCTTTGACCGTGTGGGTTCACCCCTCCACTTT

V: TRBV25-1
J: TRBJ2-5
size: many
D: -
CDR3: CASSLPKSRETQYF
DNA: TGTGCCAGCAGCCTCCCTAAATCAAGAGAAACCCAGTACTTC

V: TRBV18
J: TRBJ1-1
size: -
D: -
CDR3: CASSPPSGWTTEAFF
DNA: TGTGCCAGCTCACCACCTTCAGGGTGGACCACTGAAGCTTTCTTT

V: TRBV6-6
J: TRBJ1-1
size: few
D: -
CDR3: CASNLGRAFF
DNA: TGTGCCAGCAATCTAGGGCGAGCTTTCTTT

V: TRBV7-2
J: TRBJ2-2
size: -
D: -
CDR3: CASSLASGPNTGELFF
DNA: TGTGCCAGCAGCTTAGCGTCAGGGCCTAACACCGGGGAGCTGTTTTTT

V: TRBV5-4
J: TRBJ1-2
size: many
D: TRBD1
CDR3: CASSLGTDGYGYTF
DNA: TGTGCCAGCAGCTTAGGGACAGACGGCTATGGCTACACCTTC

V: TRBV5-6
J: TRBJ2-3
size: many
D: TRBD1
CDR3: CASSLSGGGDTQYF
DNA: TGTGCCAGCAGCTTGTCAGGGGGCGGAGATACGCAGTATTTT

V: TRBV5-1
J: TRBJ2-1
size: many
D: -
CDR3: CASSLATYNEQFF
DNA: TGCGCCAGCAGCTTGGCCACCTACAATGAGCAGTTCTTC

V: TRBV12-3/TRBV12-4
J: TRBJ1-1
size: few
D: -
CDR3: CASSFRRGWDTEAFF
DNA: TGTGCCAGCAGTTTCAGGAGGGGTTGGGACACTGAAGCTTTCTTT

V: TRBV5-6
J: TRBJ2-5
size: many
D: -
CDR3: CASSRVGEETQYF
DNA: TGTGCCAGCAGCCGCGTCGGGGAAGAGACCCAGTACTTC

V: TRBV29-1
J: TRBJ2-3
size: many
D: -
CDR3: CSVGRATDTQYF
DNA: TGCAGCGTTGGCAGAGCCACAGATACGCAGTATTTT

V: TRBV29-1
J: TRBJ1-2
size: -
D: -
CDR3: CSALSSYGYTF
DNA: TGCAGCGCCTTGTCATCCTATGGCTACACCTTC